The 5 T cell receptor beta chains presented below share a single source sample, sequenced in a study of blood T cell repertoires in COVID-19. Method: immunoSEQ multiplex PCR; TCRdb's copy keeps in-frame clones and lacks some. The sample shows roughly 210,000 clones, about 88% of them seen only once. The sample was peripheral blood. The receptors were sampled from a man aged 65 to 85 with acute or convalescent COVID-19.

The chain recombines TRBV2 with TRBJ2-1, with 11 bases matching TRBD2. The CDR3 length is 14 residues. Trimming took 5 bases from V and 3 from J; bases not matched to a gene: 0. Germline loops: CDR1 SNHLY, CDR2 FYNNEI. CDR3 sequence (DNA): TGTGCCAGCAGTACTAGCGGGAGCTACAATGAGCAGTTCTTC. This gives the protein CASSTSGSYNEQFF.

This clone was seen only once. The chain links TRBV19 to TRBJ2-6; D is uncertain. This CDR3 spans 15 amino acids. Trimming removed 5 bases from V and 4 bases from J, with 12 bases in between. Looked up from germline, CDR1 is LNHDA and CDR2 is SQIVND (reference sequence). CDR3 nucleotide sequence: TGTGCCAGTAGTGGTCTAGGATCCGGGGCCAACGTCCTGACTTTC. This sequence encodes CASSGLGSGANVLTF.

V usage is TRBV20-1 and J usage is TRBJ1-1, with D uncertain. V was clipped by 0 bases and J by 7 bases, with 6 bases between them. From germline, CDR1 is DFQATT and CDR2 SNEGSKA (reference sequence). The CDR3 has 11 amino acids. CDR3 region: CSARDAGEAFF. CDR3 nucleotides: TGCAGTGCTAGAGATGCAGGTGAAGCTTTCTTT.

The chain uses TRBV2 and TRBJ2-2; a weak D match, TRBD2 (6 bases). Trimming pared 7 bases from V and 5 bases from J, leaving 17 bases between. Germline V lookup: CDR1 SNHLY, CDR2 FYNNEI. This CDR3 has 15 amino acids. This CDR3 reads CASKSGPRSTGELFF. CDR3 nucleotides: TGTGCCAGCAAGAGCGGGCCTAGGTCTACCGGGGAGCTGTTTTTT. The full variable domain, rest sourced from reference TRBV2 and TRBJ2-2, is EPEVTQTPSHQVTQMGQEVILRCVPISNHLYFYWYRQILGQKVEFLVSFYNNEISEKSEIFDDQFSVERPDGSNFTLKIRSTKLEDSAMYFCASKSGPRSTGELFFGEGSRLTVL.

The CDR3 DNA reads as TGTGCCAGCAGCCAAGACTCGACAGACCGGCACTATGGCTACACCTTC. Translation gives CASSQDSTDRHYGYTF. The chain employs TRBV3-1 (or the pseudogene TRBV3-2) and TRBJ1-2; TRBD1 might be the D (5 bases). Trimming stripped 0 bases from V and 3 bases from J, with 14 bases between. The germline gives CDR1 LGHDT, CDR2 YNNKEL (reference sequence). The CDR3 length is 16 residues.